These 16 T cell receptor beta chains were sequenced from one sample in a study of shared T cell receptors in the human thymus. Some clones are missing from TCRdb's copy, which holds only in-frame ones; the method was immunoSEQ multiplex PCR. Of approximately 580,000 clones detected, more than 75% appear once; the ten largest clones hold 0.01% to 0.015%. These data also formed part of another study, on human thymus T cells.

The sequenced material came from thymocytes. The receptors come from a boy younger than two with a congenital heart defect.

The V gene is TRBV7-9, the J gene TRBJ2-1; 7 positions agree with TRBD2. After removal of 7 bases from V and 0 bases from J, the junction contained 6 bases not matched to a gene. Germline lookup yields CDR1 SEHNR and CDR2 FQNEAQ (reference sequence). CDR3 length equals 15 residues. As DNA, the CDR3 is TGTGCCAGCACCCTCGGACTAGTCTCCTACAATGAGCAGTTCTTC. Its protein is CASTLGLVSYNEQFF.

This chain joins TRBV14 and TRBJ2-5; D call uncertain. CDR1 SGHDN and CDR2 FVKESK come from the germline V gene. The CDR3 has 14 amino acids. With 2 bases removed from V and 7 bases from J, the gap between germline ends came to 14 bases. The CDR3 loop reads CASSQSGRRGTQYF. The CDR3 coding sequence is TGTGCCAGCAGCCAATCTGGCCGGAGAGGGACCCAGTACTTC.

The rearrangement uses TRBV11-2 and TRBJ2-2; the match to TRBD2 covers 8 bases. V shed 5 bases, J shed 6 bases, and the junction held 8 bases outside the gene matches. The CDR3 spans 15 residues. Germline CDR1 and CDR2: SGHAT and FQNNGV. CDR3 residues: CASSLKAGAAGELFF. The CDR3 coding sequence is TGTGCCAGCAGCCTTAAAGCGGGAGCGGCCGGGGAGCTGTTTTTT.

The J gene is TRBJ1-4, the V gene TRBV6-5; 7 bases match TRBD1. Germline CDR1 reads MNHEY; CDR2 reads SVGAGI. The CDR3 has 15 residues. After removal of 6 bases from V and 3 bases from J, the junction contained 7 bases not matched to a gene. CDR3 coding DNA: TGTGCCAGCAGCCTAGACAGGGTTGCTAATGAAAAACTGTTTTTT. Amino acids: CASSLDRVANEKLFF.

The rearrangement joins TRBV28 to TRBJ1-1; the D gene is possibly TRBD1 (6 bases). Trimming shortened V by 6 bases and J by 3 bases, and 35 bases separated the two germline ends. The CDR3 extends over 21 amino acids. Germline CDR1 MDHEN, CDR2 SYDVKM. CDR3 amino acids: CASRRPRDIYPGKVGDTEAFF. The CDR3 DNA reads TGTGCCAGCAGACGCCCACGGGACATTTACCCCGGAAAGGTAGGGGACACTGAAGCTTTCTTT.

The chain is built from TRBV6-4 and TRBJ2-5; 9 bases are shared with TRBD2. CDR1 and CDR2 from the germline V gene are MRHNA and SNTAGT. V gave up 3 bases and J gave up 5 bases; unmatched junction bases: 7. The CDR3 is made up of 15 amino acids. This CDR3 reads CASSEGGRAGETQYF. DNA for the CDR3: TGTGCCAGCAGTGAAGGCGGGAGGGCCGGGGAGACCCAGTACTTC.

The chain uses TRBV14 and TRBJ2-7; 12 positions agree with TRBD1. CDR3 length: 15 amino acids. CDR1 and CDR2 from the germline V gene are SGHDN and FVKESK. V lost 1 base and J lost 5; bases outside the gene matches: 3. CDR3: CASSQGRDRGHEQYF. The CDR3 nucleotides read TGTGCCAGCAGCCAAGGCCGGGACAGGGGGCACGAGCAGTACTTC. The complete variable domain, with remaining parts taken from reference TRBV14 and TRBJ2-7, reads EAGVTQFPSHSVIEKGQTVTLRCDPISGHDNLYWYRRVMGKEIKFLLHFVKESKQDESGMPNNRFLAERTGGTYSTLKVQPAELEDSGVYFCASSQGRDRGHEQYFGPGTRLTVT.

This clone appeared once. The J gene is TRBJ2-5, the V gene TRBV30; D perhaps matches TRBD1 (6 bases). Germline values: CDR1 GTSNPN, CDR2 SVGIG (reference sequence). The CDR3 contains 13 residues. V shed 2 bases and J shed 4 bases, with 11 bases lying between them. Here the CDR3 reads CAWSRTGTETQYF. CDR3 coding DNA: TGTGCCTGGAGTCGTACAGGGACAGAGACCCAGTACTTC.

The chain employs TRBV5-1 and TRBJ1-5; 10 positions agree with TRBD1. Trimming cost V 0 bases and J 6 bases; bases outside gene matches: 3. The CDR3 is made up of 15 amino acids. Germline-derived CDR1 and CDR2 are SGHRS and YFSETQ. The CDR3 bases are TGCGCCAGCAGCTTGGAGACAGGGGGCGGTCAGCCCCAGCATTTT. It translates to CASSLETGGGQPQHF.

The V gene is TRBV19, the J gene TRBJ2-1, with 7 bases aligning to TRBD2. The V segment lost 11 bases and the J segment 6 bases; nucleotides outside the gene matches: 4. Germline V CDR1 and CDR2: LNHDA, SQIVND (reference sequence). The CDR3 consists of 11 residues. CDR3 protein: CAGLGCNEQFF. CDR3 DNA sequence: TGTGCCGGACTAGGGTGCAATGAGCAGTTCTTC.

J is TRBJ2-2 and V is TRBV28, with TRBD1 identical over 7 bases. CDR1 and CDR2 from the germline V gene are MDHEN and SYDVKM. Trimming cost V 0 bases and J 5 bases; bases outside gene matches: 9. The CDR3 loop spans 17 amino acids. In DNA form, the CDR3 reads TGTGCCAGCAGTTTATGGTTGAGGGGGCGCGTAACCGGGGAGCTGTTTTTT. It specifies CASSLWLRGRVTGELFF.

This rearrangement joins TRBV27 to TRBJ1-2; D is uncertain. The germline CDR1 and CDR2 sequences are MNHEY and SMNVEV (reference sequence). V gave up 5 bases and J gave up 5 bases, with 15 bases separating them. The CDR3 sequence is 14 residues long. CDR3 sequence reads: CASSPAGEGYGYTF. The CDR3 coding sequence is TGTGCCAGCAGTCCGGCGGGAGAGGGTTATGGCTACACCTTC.

The CDR3 spells CASSARGGADIYEQYF. In DNA form, the CDR3 reads TGCGCCAGCAGTGCCAGAGGGGGAGCGGACATTTACGAGCAGTACTTC. The chain recombines TRBV10-1 with TRBJ2-7, with TRBD1 as a possible D gene (6 bases). The CDR3 runs to 16 residues. The germline CDR1 and CDR2 sequences are WNHNN and SYGVQD (reference sequence). V dropped 4 bases and J dropped 4 bases, with 20 bases sitting between them.

The rearrangement joins TRBV13 to TRBJ1-5; D might be TRBD1 (5 bases). Deletions cut 2 bases from V and 4 bases from J, with 12 bases between. The V gene's germline CDR1 is PRHDT and CDR2 FYEKMQ (reference sequence). The CDR3 is made up of 15 amino acids. The CDR3 bases are TGTGCCAGCAGCTTATACGGGGGGGAGAATCAGCCCCAGCATTTT. Protein product: CASSLYGGENQPQHF.

This clone was recorded a few times. The rearrangement joins TRBV7-8 to TRBJ1-1, with TRBD1 matching 7 bases. Germline lookup yields CDR1 SGHVS and CDR2 FQNEAQ. Losses at the gene ends were 0 bases for V and 3 bases for J; bases not matched to a gene: 4. CDR3 size: 15 residues. CDR3 protein: CASSLAYDRDTEAFF. For the CDR3, the DNA is TGTGCCAGCAGCTTAGCCTACGACAGGGACACTGAAGCTTTCTTT.

The chain has TRBV29-1 and TRBJ2-1; 11 nucleotides match TRBD2. Germline assignment: CDR1 SQVTM and CDR2 ANQGSEA. The V and J ends lost 5 bases and 4 bases, in that order; junction bases with no gene match: 16. The CDR3 consists of 18 residues. CDR3 amino acids: CSVTLSGRGDGAYNEQFF. CDR3 bases: TGCAGCGTTACCCTTAGCGGGAGGGGGGACGGGGCATACAATGAGCAGTTCTTC.